These 6 T cell receptor beta chains were all obtained from the same sample, sequenced in a study of siplizumab effects on memory and regulatory T cells. The assay was immunoSEQ multiplex PCR, and TCRdb's table has in-frame clones only and misses some. The data show some 100,000 clones, with about 90% seen just once and more than 10% held by the top ten. The sequencing input was non-Treg CD4+ T cells sorted from blood. The source of these receptors is a human donor in good health.

The CDR3 nucleotides read TGTGCCAGCAGCTTCTTTGGGACTAAAGAAAATTACAATGAGCAGTTCTTC. Protein sequence: CASSFFGTKENYNEQFF. The chain recombines TRBV11-3 with TRBJ2-1; 7 bases are a match to TRBD2. With V trimmed by 3 bases and J by 4 bases, 12 bases remained unmatched. The CDR3 totals 17 residues. Germline-derived CDR1 and CDR2 are SGHNT and YENEEA.

The chain joins TRBV18 to TRBJ1-4; D possibly corresponds to TRBD1 (6 bases). Germline CDR1 and CDR2: KGHSH and LQKENI. Trimming stripped 3 bases from V and 8 bases from J, with 16 bases between. The CDR3 covers 15 residues. This CDR3 reads CASSPLRTDGEKLFF. In nucleotides, the CDR3 is TGTGCCAGCTCACCCCTCCGGACAGACGGAGAAAAACTGTTTTTT.

CDR3 residues: CAISPAGMAPEQYF. The CDR3 bases are TGTGCCATCAGTCCAGCGGGAATGGCCCCCGAGCAGTACTTC. V usage is TRBV10-3 and J usage is TRBJ2-7; 7 positions match TRBD2. Germline values: CDR1 ENHRY, CDR2 SYGVKD. The ends lost 5 bases at V and 6 bases at J; junction bases unmatched: 10. The CDR3 runs 14 residues.

The chain combines TRBV29-1 with TRBJ1-2, with D unclear. This CDR3 is 15 amino acids long. Trimming pared 0 bases from V and 8 bases from J, leaving 19 bases between. Germline CDR1 and CDR2: SQVTM and ANQGSEA. Written as DNA, the CDR3 is TGCAGCGTTGAAGATCGGGAGGGAGGCAGGAGGGGCTACACCTTC. Translation gives CSVEDREGGRRGYTF.

This rearrangement joins TRBV2 to TRBJ2-3; TRBD1 matches 7 bases. The germline gives CDR1 SNHLY, CDR2 FYNNEI. This CDR3 spans 15 amino acids. With 6 bases clipped from V and 3 bases from J, the junction kept 9 bases outside the gene matches. The CDR3 DNA follows: TGTGCCAGCAGCCCGGGGAACAGGGGAACAGATACGCAGTATTTT. Translating gives CASSPGNRGTDTQYF. Drawing the rest from reference TRBV2 and TRBJ2-3, the complete variable domain is EPEVTQTPSHQVTQMGQEVILRCVPISNHLYFYWYRQILGQKVEFLVSFYNNEISEKSEIFDDQFSVERPDGSNFTLKIRSTKLEDSAMYFCASSPGNRGTDTQYFGPGTRLTVL.

CDR3 protein: CASSPGTYEQYF. For the CDR3, the DNA is TGTGCCAGCTCACCAGGGACCTACGAGCAGTACTTC. This chain joins TRBV18 and TRBJ2-7; unclear D gene. The CDR3 runs to 12 residues. V gave up 2 bases and J gave up 2 bases, with 4 bases separating them. The germline V gene encodes CDR1 KGHSH and CDR2 LQKENI. The whole variable domain, remainder taken from reference TRBV18 and TRBJ2-7, is NAGVMQNPRHLVRRRGQEARLRCSPMKGHSHVYWYRQLPEEGLKFMVYLQKENIIDESGMPKERFSAEFPKEGPSILRIQQVVRGDSAAYFCASSPGTYEQYFGPGTRLTVT.